Shown below are 9 T cell receptor beta chains from a single sample sequenced in a study of cytomegalovirus exposure and HLA in healthy donors. The PCR was carried out with 60 Vbeta primers and 13 Jbeta primers. The protocol was immunoSEQ multiplex PCR, while the TCRdb copy is restricted to in-frame clones and leaves out a portion. The sample yields 200,000 to 250,000 clones, 65% to 80% seen once. Source material: PBMCs. Receptors originate from a girl aged 2 to 9 in good health and CMV-seronegative.

J is TRBJ2-1 and V is TRBV5-1, with 9 bases aligning to TRBD1. The CDR3 runs 14 residues. Germline-derived CDR1 and CDR2 are SGHRS and YFSETQ. V was pared by 4 bases and J by 9 bases, with 8 bases of the junction left unmatched. The CDR3 loop is CASSPETGGAEQFF. The CDR3 nucleotides read TGCGCCAGCAGCCCAGAAACAGGGGGCGCTGAGCAGTTCTTC.

This sequence joins TRBV2 and TRBJ1-1; TRBD1 matches 7 bases. The CDR3 sequence is 13 residues long. After removal of 10 bases from V and 6 bases from J, the junction contained 11 bases not matched to a gene. Germline CDR1 reads SNHLY; CDR2 reads FYNNEI. The CDR3 DNA follows: TGTGCCACCCAAGCGCAGGGGGTTGCTGAAGCTTTCTTT. Translated: CATQAQGVAEAFF.

The chain employs TRBV5-1 and TRBJ1-5; 9 bases are shared with TRBD1. V dropped 4 bases and J dropped 3; count of bases not matched to a gene: 5. The CDR3 extends over 15 amino acids. Germline CDR1 and CDR2: SGHRS and YFSETQ. CDR3 nucleotide sequence: TGCGCCAGCAGCGTGGGACAGGGCCTCAATCAGCCCCAGCATTTT. This codes for CASSVGQGLNQPQHF.

In this sample, this clone turned up once. The chain employs TRBV6-5 and TRBJ1-2, with D perhaps matching TRBD1 (5 bases). CDR1 MNHEY and CDR2 SVGAGI come from the germline V gene. V shed 2 bases and J shed 4 bases, with 11 bases lying between them. The CDR3 is 14 residues long. In DNA form, the CDR3 reads TGTGCCAGCAGTTACCTTCGGGGGTCCTATGGCTACACCTTC. Its protein product is CASSYLRGSYGYTF.

The chain combines TRBV9 with TRBJ2-7; 7 nucleotides align to TRBD1. The CDR3 is 14 amino acids. V shed 3 bases, J shed 2 bases, and the junction held 5 bases outside the gene matches. CDR1 is SGDLS, CDR2 YYNGEE, per germline. The DNA for the CDR3 is TGTGCCAGCAGCGGGCGACAGGGCACCTACGAGCAGTACTTC. Translating gives CASSGRQGTYEQYF.

This clone occurred once. The V and J genes are TRBV15 and TRBJ1-6, with D maybe TRBD1 (6 bases). Trimming pared 5 bases from V and 6 bases from J, leaving 14 bases between. Germline V gene lookup returns CDR1 LNHNV and CDR2 YYDKDF (reference sequence). CDR3 size: 15 residues. For the CDR3, the DNA is TGTGCCACCAGCGCCCGTCGGACAGTTAATTCACCCCTCCACTTT. Amino acid sequence: CATSARRTVNSPLHF.

V usage is TRBV5-1 and J usage is TRBJ1-4; D uncertain. CDR1 and CDR2 (germline): SGHRS, YFSETQ. The V end was cut by 2 bases, the J end by 5 bases, with 10 bases between. The CDR3 is made up of 14 amino acids. CDR3 bases: TGCGCCAGCAGCTTAGAGGGTGTGAATGAAAAACTGTTTTTT. It codes for CASSLEGVNEKLFF.

The chain employs TRBV9 and TRBJ1-2; D call uncertain. The germline gives CDR1 SGDLS, CDR2 YYNGEE. Trimming removed 0 bases at V and 6 bases at J, with 3 bases between. CDR3 length: 11 amino acids. The CDR3: CASSVGHGYTF. The DNA of the CDR3 is TGTGCCAGCAGCGTAGGGCATGGCTACACCTTC.

This clone was counted only a few times. V is TRBV5-1 and J is TRBJ2-2, with D possibly matching TRBD1 (5 bases). Looked up from germline, CDR1 is SGHRS and CDR2 is YFSETQ. The CDR3 contains 16 residues. Trimming removed 4 bases from V and 1 base from J, with 14 bases in between. CDR3 sequence (DNA): TGCGCCAGCAGCCCCCCAGGGAAGCTGAACACCGGGGAGCTGTTTTTT. As protein: CASSPPGKLNTGELFF. The whole variable domain, filled in from reference TRBV5-1 and TRBJ2-2, reads KAGVTQTPRYLIKTRGQQVTLSCSPISGHRSVSWYQQTPGQGLQFLFEYFSETQRNKGNFPGRFSGRQFSNSRSEMNVSTLELGDSALYLCASSPPGKLNTGELFFGEGSRLTVL.